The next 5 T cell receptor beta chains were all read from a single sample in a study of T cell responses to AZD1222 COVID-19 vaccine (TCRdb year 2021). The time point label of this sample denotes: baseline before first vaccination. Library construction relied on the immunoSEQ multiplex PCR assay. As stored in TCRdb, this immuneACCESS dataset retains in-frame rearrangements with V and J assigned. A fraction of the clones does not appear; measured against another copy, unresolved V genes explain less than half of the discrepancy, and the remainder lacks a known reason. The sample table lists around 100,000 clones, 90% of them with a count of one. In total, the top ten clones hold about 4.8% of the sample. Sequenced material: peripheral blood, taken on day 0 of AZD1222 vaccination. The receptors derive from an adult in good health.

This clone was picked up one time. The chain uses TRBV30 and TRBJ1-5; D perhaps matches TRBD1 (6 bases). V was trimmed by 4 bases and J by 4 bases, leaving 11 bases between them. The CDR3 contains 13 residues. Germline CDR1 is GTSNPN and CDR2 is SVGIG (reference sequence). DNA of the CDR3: TGTGCCTGGAAGGGGCAGGGGAATCAGCCCCAGCATTTT. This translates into CAWKGQGNQPQHF.

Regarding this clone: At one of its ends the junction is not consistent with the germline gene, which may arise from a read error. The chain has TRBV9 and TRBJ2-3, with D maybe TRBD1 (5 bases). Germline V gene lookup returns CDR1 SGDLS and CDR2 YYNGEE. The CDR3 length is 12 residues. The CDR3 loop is CASSATTVTQYF. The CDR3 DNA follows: TGTGCCAGCAGCGCGACGACAGTTACGCAGTATTTT.

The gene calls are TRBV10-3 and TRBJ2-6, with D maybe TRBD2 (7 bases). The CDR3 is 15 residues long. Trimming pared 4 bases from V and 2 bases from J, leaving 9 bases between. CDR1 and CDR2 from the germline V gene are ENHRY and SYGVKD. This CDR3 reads CAISGGGAGANVLTF. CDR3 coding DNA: TGTGCCATCAGTGGGGGGGGCGCTGGGGCCAACGTCCTGACTTTC.

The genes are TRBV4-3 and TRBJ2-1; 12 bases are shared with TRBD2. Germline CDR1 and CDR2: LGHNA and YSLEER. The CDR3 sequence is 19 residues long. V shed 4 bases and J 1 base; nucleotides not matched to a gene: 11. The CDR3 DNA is TGCGCCAGCAGCCTTACTCTACTAGCGGGGGGTGAGTCCTACAATGAGCAGTTCTTC. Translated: CASSLTLLAGGESYNEQFF.

In DNA, the CDR3 is TGTGCCAGCAGCGCCCGTGGGGCTGGCACAGATACGCAGTATTTT. Its translation is CASSARGAGTDTQYF. The rearrangement uses TRBV13 and TRBJ2-3, with a tentative D call TRBD1 (5 bases). Germline V gene sequence: CDR1 PRHDT, CDR2 FYEKMQ (reference sequence). V dropped 5 bases and J dropped 1 base, with 13 bases sitting between them. The CDR3 consists of 15 residues.